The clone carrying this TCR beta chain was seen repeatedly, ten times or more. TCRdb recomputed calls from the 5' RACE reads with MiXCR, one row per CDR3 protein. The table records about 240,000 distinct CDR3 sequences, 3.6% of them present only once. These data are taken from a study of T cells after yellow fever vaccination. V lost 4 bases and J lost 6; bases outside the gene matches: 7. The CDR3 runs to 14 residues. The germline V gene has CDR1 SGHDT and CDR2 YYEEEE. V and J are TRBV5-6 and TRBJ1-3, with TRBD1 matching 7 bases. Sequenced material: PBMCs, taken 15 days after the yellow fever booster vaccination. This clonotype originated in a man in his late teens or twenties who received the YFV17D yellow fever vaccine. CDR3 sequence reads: CASSLQGSLNTIYF. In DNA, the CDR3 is TGTGCCAGCAGCCTACAGGGGTCTCTAAACACCATATATTTT.